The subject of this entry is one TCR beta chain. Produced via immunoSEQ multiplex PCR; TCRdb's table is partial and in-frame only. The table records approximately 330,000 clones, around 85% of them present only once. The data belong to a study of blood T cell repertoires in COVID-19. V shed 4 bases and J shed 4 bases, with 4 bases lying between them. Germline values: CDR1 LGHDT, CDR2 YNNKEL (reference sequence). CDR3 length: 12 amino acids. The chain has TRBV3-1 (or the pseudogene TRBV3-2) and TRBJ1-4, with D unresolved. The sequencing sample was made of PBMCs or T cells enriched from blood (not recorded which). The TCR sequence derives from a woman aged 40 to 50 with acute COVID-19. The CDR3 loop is CASSPVNEKLFF. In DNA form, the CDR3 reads TGTGCCAGCAGCCCAGTTAATGAAAAACTGTTTTTT.